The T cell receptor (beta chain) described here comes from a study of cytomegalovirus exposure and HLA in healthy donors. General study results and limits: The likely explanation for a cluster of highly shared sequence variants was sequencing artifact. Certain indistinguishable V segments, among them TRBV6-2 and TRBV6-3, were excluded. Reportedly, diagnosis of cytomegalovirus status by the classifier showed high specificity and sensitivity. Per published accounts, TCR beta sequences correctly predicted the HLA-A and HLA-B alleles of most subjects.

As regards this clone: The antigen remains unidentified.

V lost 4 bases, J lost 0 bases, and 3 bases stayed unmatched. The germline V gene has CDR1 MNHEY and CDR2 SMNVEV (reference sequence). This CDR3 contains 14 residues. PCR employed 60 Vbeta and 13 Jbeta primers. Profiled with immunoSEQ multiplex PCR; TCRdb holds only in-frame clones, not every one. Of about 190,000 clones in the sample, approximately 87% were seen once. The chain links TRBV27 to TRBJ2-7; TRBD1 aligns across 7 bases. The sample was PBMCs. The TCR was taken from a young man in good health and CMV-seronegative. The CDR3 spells CASSSRQGSYEQYF. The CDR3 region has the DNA TGTGCCAGCAGTTCCCGACAGGGCTCCTACGAGCAGTACTTC.